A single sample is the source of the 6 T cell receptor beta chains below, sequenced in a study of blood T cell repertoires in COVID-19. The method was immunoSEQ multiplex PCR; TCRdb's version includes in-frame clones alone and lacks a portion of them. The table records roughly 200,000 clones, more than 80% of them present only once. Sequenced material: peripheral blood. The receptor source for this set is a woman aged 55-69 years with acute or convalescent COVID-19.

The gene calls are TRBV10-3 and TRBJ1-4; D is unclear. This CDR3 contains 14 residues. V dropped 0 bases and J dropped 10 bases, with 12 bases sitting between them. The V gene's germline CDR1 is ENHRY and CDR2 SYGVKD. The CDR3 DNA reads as TGTGCCATCAGTGAGTCGGCGGGGTCTGGAAAACTGTTTTTT. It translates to CAISESAGSGKLFF.

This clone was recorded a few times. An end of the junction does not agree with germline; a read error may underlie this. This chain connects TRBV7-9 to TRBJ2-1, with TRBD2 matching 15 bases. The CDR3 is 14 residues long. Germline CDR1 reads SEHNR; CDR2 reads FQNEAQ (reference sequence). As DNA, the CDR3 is TGTGCCAGCAGCTTAGCGGGGACTAGCGGGAGGAAGGTCTTC. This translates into CASSLAGTSGRKVF.

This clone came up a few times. CDR3 amino acids: CASSLDRELQGYTF. CDR3 in DNA: TGTGCCAGCAGTCTGGACAGAGAATTGCAGGGCTACACCTTC. This chain joins TRBV2 and TRBJ1-2; perhaps TRBD1 as D (6 bases). Per germline, CDR1 SNHLY and CDR2 FYNNEI. Trimming stripped 5 bases from V and 8 bases from J, with 18 bases between. The CDR3 loop spans 14 amino acids.

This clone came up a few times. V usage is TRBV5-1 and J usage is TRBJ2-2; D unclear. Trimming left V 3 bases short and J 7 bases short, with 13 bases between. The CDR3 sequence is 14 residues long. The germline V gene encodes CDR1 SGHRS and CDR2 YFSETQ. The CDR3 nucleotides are TGCGCCAGCAGCTCTATACTAACTGGCGGGGAGCTGTTTTTT. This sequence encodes CASSSILTGGELFF.

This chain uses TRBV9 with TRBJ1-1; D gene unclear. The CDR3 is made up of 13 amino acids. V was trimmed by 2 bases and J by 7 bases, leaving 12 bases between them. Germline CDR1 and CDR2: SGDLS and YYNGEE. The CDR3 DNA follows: TGTGCCAGCAGCGTCTTGCTGACTGGTGAAGCTTTCTTT. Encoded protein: CASSVLLTGEAFF.

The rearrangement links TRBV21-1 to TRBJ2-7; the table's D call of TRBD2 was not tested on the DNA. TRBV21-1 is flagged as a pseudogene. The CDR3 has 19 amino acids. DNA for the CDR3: TGTGCCAACCGACGTGGGCCTAGCGGGAGTGTCTTGATTTTTTACGAGCAGTACGTC. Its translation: CANRRGPSGSVLIFYEQYV.